These 21 T cell receptor beta chains came from one sample sequenced in a study of OX40 agonist ivuxolimab in advanced cancers. Here immunoSEQ multiplex PCR was the method, and the copy in TCRdb shows in-frame clones only, minus some. Among some 45,000 clones listed, 86% were seen once. Sequenced material: CD4+ or CD8+ T cells sorted from blood, taken in a trial of the OX40 agonist ivuxolimab. These receptors were taken from an adult with an advanced solid tumor such as melanoma, head and neck, liver or kidney cancer.

This chain connects TRBV6-5 to TRBJ1-3, with 9 bases matching TRBD1. Germline CDR1 MNHEY, CDR2 SVGAGI. J lost 0 bases, V lost 7 bases, and 4 bases had no gene match. The CDR3 spans 15 residues. The CDR3 DNA reads TGTGCCAGCACCATGACAGGGGGCTCTGGAAACACCATATATTTT. Protein: CASTMTGGSGNTIYF.

The chain employs TRBV27 and TRBJ1-5; D possibly corresponds to TRBD1 (5 bases). Germline CDR1 and CDR2: MNHEY and SMNVEV (reference sequence). The CDR3 length is 14 residues. The V end lost 1 base, the J end lost 6 bases, and 10 bases lay between the germline ends. This CDR3 is CASSLLGESQPQHF. CDR3 coding DNA: TGTGCCAGCAGTTTATTAGGGGAGAGTCAGCCCCAGCATTTT.

The rearrangement joins TRBV28 to TRBJ2-2, with TRBD2 as a possible D gene (6 bases). Per the germline V gene, CDR1 is MDHEN and CDR2 is SYDVKM. V lost 3 bases, J lost 4 bases, and 12 bases lay in between. This CDR3 has 15 amino acids. Here the CDR3 reads CASSFPGGGTGELFF. In DNA, the CDR3 is TGTGCCAGCAGTTTCCCCGGGGGTGGCACCGGGGAGCTGTTTTTT. The full variable domain, with the rest looked up from reference TRBV28 and TRBJ2-2, is DVKVTQSSRYLVKRTGEKVFLECVQDMDHENMFWYRQDPGLGLRLIYFSYDVKMKEKGDIPEGYSVSREKKERFSLILESASTNQTSMYLCASSFPGGGTGELFFGEGSRLTVL.

By sample fraction, this clone is medium-sized. The J gene is TRBJ2-5, the V gene TRBV7-9; TRBD1 matches 9 bases. The CDR3 is 16 amino acids. V trimming: 3 bases; J trimming: 5 bases; junction bases outside the gene matches: 10. Germline loops: CDR1 SEHNR, CDR2 FQNEAQ (reference sequence). CDR3 DNA: TGTGCCAGCAGCTTGGTGGACAGGGGACGGTTGGAGACCCAGTACTTC. It yields the protein CASSLVDRGRLETQYF.

CDR3 residues: CASSQGQGANPSPYNEQFF. The CDR3 coding sequence is TGTGCCAGCAGCCAGGGACAGGGGGCGAATCCTAGCCCCTACAATGAGCAGTTCTTC. The chain couples TRBV7-6 to TRBJ2-1; 12 bases match TRBD1. CDR1 is SGHVS, CDR2 FNYEAQ, per germline. This CDR3 region has 19 residues. J gave up 2 bases and V 5 bases, and 13 bases lay outside the gene matches.

The chain carries TRBV6-6 and TRBJ1-2; D unresolved. Germline V gives CDR1 MNHNY, CDR2 SVGAGI (reference sequence). V lost 4 bases and J lost 3, with 15 bases in between. The CDR3 consists of 15 residues. The CDR3, as DNA: TGTGCCAGCAGTTTCGGCGACACGGACGACTATGGCTACACCTTC. This sequence encodes CASSFGDTDDYGYTF.

Remarks on this clone: The same CDR3 also results from other DNA sequences found in this sample. The chain carries TRBV7-2 and TRBJ2-3; 8 positions agree with TRBD1. Germline loops: CDR1 SGHTA, CDR2 FQGNSA. CDR3 length: 15 residues. V was pared by 5 bases and J by 3 bases, with 7 bases of the junction left unmatched. DNA of the CDR3: TGTGCCAGCAGCCTCGGACAGGGAAGTACAGATACGCAGTATTTT. As protein: CASSLGQGSTDTQYF.

V and J are TRBV5-1 and TRBJ1-1, with D possibly being TRBD1 (6 bases). Deletions cut 2 bases from V and 3 bases from J, with 11 bases between. This CDR3 has 14 residues. Germline loops: CDR1 SGHRS, CDR2 YFSETQ. CDR3 DNA sequence: TGCGCCAGCAGCTTAGGGGAGGGGGACACTGAAGCTTTCTTT. It translates to CASSLGEGDTEAFF.

This rearrangement joins TRBV19 to TRBJ1-5; TRBD1 might be the D (5 bases). Trimming took off 10 bases at V and 2 bases at J, with 12 bases between the two ends. The CDR3 runs to 13 residues. From germline, CDR1 is LNHDA and CDR2 SQIVND (reference sequence). The CDR3 region is CATFSGGNQPQHF. The CDR3 bases are TGTGCCACCTTCTCGGGGGGCAATCAGCCCCAGCATTTT.

This clone was recorded once. The chain joins TRBV28 to TRBJ2-5; either TRBD1 or TRBD2 may supply D (5 bases each). Trimming took 10 bases from V and 7 from J, leaving 34 bases between them. CDR3 length equals 18 residues. Germline CDR1 is MDHEN and CDR2 is SYDVKM. This CDR3 is CATLTILYRDRRPLTQYF. The DNA of the CDR3 is TGTGCCACCCTCACCATCTTATACCGGGACCGAAGACCTCTGACCCAGTACTTC.

The chain uses TRBV30 and TRBJ2-2; 9 bases agree with TRBD1. Germline-derived CDR1 and CDR2 are GTSNPN and SVGIG (reference sequence). V was pared by 7 bases and J by 9 bases, with 12 bases of the junction left unmatched. This CDR3 comprises 14 residues. CDR3: CAFNTGTGYRELFF. The CDR3 bases are TGTGCCTTCAATACCGGGACAGGGTATAGGGAGCTGTTTTTT.

The genes are TRBV2 and TRBJ2-1, with D maybe TRBD2 (5 bases). Germline V CDR1 and CDR2: SNHLY, FYNNEI. This CDR3 has 16 residues. Trimming removed 4 bases from V and 3 bases from J, with 16 bases in between. The CDR3 protein is CASSVRADPYYNEQFF. DNA for the CDR3: TGTGCCAGCAGTGTGAGGGCCGATCCCTACTACAATGAGCAGTTCTTC.

V is TRBV27 and J is TRBJ1-1, with D perhaps TRBD1 (6 bases). The CDR3 covers 12 residues. V dropped 4 bases and J dropped 6 bases, with 9 bases sitting between them. The V gene's germline CDR1 is MNHEY and CDR2 SMNVEV (reference sequence). In nucleotides, the CDR3 is TGTGCCAGCAGTTCGGGGGGCCCTGAAGCTTTCTTT. Protein product: CASSSGGPEAFF.

The sample holds one count of this clone. The V gene is TRBV19, the J gene TRBJ1-1; unclear D gene. CDR1 and CDR2 (germline): LNHDA, SQIVND (reference sequence). V was shortened by 7 bases and J by 1 base, with 7 bases between the two germline ends. The CDR3 sequence is 12 residues long. DNA for the CDR3: TGTGCCAGTAAAAGGGCGAACACTGAAGCTTTCTTT. Translation: CASKRANTEAFF.

This chain connects TRBV18 to TRBJ1-1; D call uncertain. The CDR3 length is 15 residues. Germline loops: CDR1 KGHSH, CDR2 LQKENI. The ends were cut back, 0 bases at V and 0 bases at J, with 8 bases in the middle. The CDR3 sequence is CASSPPEGMNTEAFF. In DNA, the CDR3 is TGTGCCAGCTCACCACCGGAGGGCATGAACACTGAAGCTTTCTTT.

The chain employs TRBV14 and TRBJ2-2; D may be TRBD2 (6 bases). Germline lookup yields CDR1 SGHDN and CDR2 FVKESK. This CDR3 is built from 14 residues. Trimming removed 2 bases from V and 7 bases from J, with 11 bases in between. The CDR3 protein is CASSQRTGGGELFF. CDR3 DNA sequence: TGTGCCAGCAGCCAAAGGACCGGGGGCGGGGAGCTGTTTTTT.

DNA of the CDR3: TGTGCCAGCAGCCCGGGAAGGGGGTCTGGAAACACCATATATTTT. Its translation: CASSPGRGSGNTIYF. This sequence joins TRBV5-4 and TRBJ1-3; maybe TRBD1 (6 bases). The length of the CDR3 is 15 residues. Germline V gene sequence: CDR1 SGHNT, CDR2 YYREEE (reference sequence). V was pared by 4 bases and J by 1 base, with 12 bases between.

J is TRBJ1-2 and V is TRBV10-3, with TRBD1 matching over 10 bases. This CDR3 has 14 amino acids. Germline trimming cut 7 bases from V and 8 bases from J; bases unmatched to any gene: 10. In germline, CDR1 is ENHRY, CDR2 SYGVKD. Here the CDR3 reads CAIKTTGTGEGYTF. DNA of the CDR3: TGTGCCATCAAAACGACCGGGACAGGGGAGGGCTACACCTTC.

This chain connects TRBV6-5 to TRBJ1-2; D ambiguous. Trimming left V 7 bases short and J 0 bases short, with 15 bases between. This CDR3 comprises 15 residues. The V gene's germline CDR1 is MNHEY and CDR2 SVGAGI. The CDR3 DNA reads TGTGCCAGCACCGTCGCCGTTGGATCTAACTATGGCTACACCTTC. It is translated as CASTVAVGSNYGYTF.

The chain uses TRBV10-3 and TRBJ2-1; 9 bases agree with TRBD2. The CDR3 contains 16 residues. Germline lookup yields CDR1 ENHRY and CDR2 SYGVKD. V shed 2 bases and J 7 bases; nucleotides not matched to a gene: 9. The chain's CDR3 is CAISEPASGEGNEQFF. For the CDR3, the DNA is TGTGCCATCAGTGAGCCCGCTAGCGGGGAGGGAAATGAGCAGTTCTTC.

This chain connects TRBV15 to TRBJ1-4; no definite D call. The CDR3 contains 17 residues. The germline gives CDR1 LNHNV, CDR2 YYDKDF (reference sequence). V was trimmed by 0 bases and J by 0 bases, leaving 11 bases between them. DNA of the CDR3: TGTGCCACCAGCAGAGATATTGCGGTGGCAACTAATGAAAAACTGTTTTTT. Encoded protein: CATSRDIAVATNEKLFF. Using reference TRBV15 and TRBJ1-4 for the parts outside the CDR3, the full variable domain is DAMVIQNPRYQVTQFGKPVTLSCSQTLNHNVMYWYQQKSSQAPKLLFHYYDKDFNNEADTPDNFQSRRPNTSFCFLDIRSPGLGDTAMYLCATSRDIAVATNEKLFFGSGTQLSVL.